The 21 T cell receptor beta chains given below trace back to one sample, sequenced in a study of somatic mutations in cytotoxic T cells in rheumatoid arthritis. Generated by immunoSEQ multiplex PCR, the TCRdb table keeps only in-frame clones and is missing some. Of around 24,000 clones listed, roughly 82% are singletons. Sequenced input: CD8+ T cells sorted from blood. The source is a man in his forties or fifties in good health.

The J gene is TRBJ2-3, the V gene TRBV7-9; 8 bases match TRBD2. With 3 bases clipped from V and 1 base from J, the junction kept 3 bases outside the gene matches. The CDR3 length is 15 residues. Germline V gene lookup returns CDR1 SEHNR and CDR2 FQNEAQ (reference sequence). CDR3 nucleotide sequence: TGTGCCAGCAGCTTCGAGCGGGAGCGCACAGATACGCAGTATTTT. This sequence encodes CASSFERERTDTQYF.

This sequence joins TRBV2 and TRBJ1-3; TRBD1 might be the D (5 bases). The CDR3 totals 15 residues. The germline CDR1 and CDR2 sequences are SNHLY and FYNNEI. With 6 bases removed from V and 4 bases from J, the gap between germline ends came to 16 bases. This CDR3 reads CASSPGPSGGNTIYF. In DNA, the CDR3 is TGTGCCAGCAGCCCGGGACCTTCGGGAGGAAACACCATATATTTT.

The rearrangement links TRBV7-9 to TRBJ2-3; 8 bases fit TRBD1. CDR1 is SEHNR, CDR2 FQNEAQ, per germline (reference sequence). The ends lost 2 bases at V and 0 bases at J; junction bases unmatched: 7. The CDR3 covers 17 residues. The CDR3 coding sequence is TGTGCCAGCAGCTTACTGCAGGGGGCTGCGAGCACAGATACGCAGTATTTT. Translated: CASSLLQGAASTDTQYF. The full variable domain, completed using reference TRBV7-9 and TRBJ2-3, is DTGVSQNPRHKITKRGQNVTFRCDPISEHNRLYWYRQTLGQGPEFLTYFQNEAQLEKSRLLSDRFSAERPKGSFSTLEIQRTEQGDSAMYLCASSLLQGAASTDTQYFGPGTRLTVL.

The genes are TRBV14 and TRBJ2-1; D might be TRBD1 or TRBD2, each matching 5 bases. Germline CDR1 is SGHDN and CDR2 is FVKESK. The V gene lost 4 bases and the J gene lost 0 bases, with 13 bases spanning the gap. The CDR3 loop spans 16 amino acids. The CDR3 bases are TGTGCCAGCAGCCGGGACGCCCCGAGCTCCTACAATGAGCAGTTCTTC. This translates into CASSRDAPSSYNEQFF.

V and J are TRBV5-6 and TRBJ2-1; 7 bases map to TRBD1. The length of the CDR3 is 13 residues. Trimming removed 6 bases from V and 9 bases from J; junction bases left unmatched: 9. CDR1 is SGHDT, CDR2 YYEEEE, per germline. CDR3 loop: CASTIDRASEQFF. Here the CDR3 DNA reads TGTGCCAGCACCATTGACAGGGCGAGTGAGCAGTTCTTC.

This clone was recorded a few times. The chain combines TRBV4-2 with TRBJ2-1, with D unclear. Germline CDR1 reads LGHNA; CDR2 reads YNFKEQ. V was shortened by 1 base and J by 5 bases, with 3 bases between the two germline ends. The CDR3 length is 12 residues. CDR3 sequence: CASSQVNNEQFF. As DNA, the CDR3 is TGTGCCAGCAGCCAAGTAAACAATGAGCAGTTCTTC.

V and J are TRBV30 and TRBJ1-1, with unresolved D. V lost 2 bases to trimming and J lost 0 bases, with 1 base between them. In germline, CDR1 is GTSNPN, CDR2 SVGIG (reference sequence). The CDR3 extends over 11 amino acids. The CDR3 is CAWSLNTEAFF. DNA for the CDR3: TGTGCCTGGAGTTTGAACACTGAAGCTTTCTTT.

This clone was recorded once. The chain couples TRBV11-2 to TRBJ2-7; 11 nucleotides line up with TRBD2. The CDR3 length is 15 residues. V lost 4 bases to trimming and J lost 7 bases; unmatched junction nucleotides: 9. Germline CDR1 reads SGHAT; CDR2 reads FQNNGV. DNA of the CDR3: TGTGCCAGCAGCTCCCAGACTAGCGGGACGGGTGAGCAGTACTTC. Its protein is CASSSQTSGTGEQYF.

This chain connects TRBV6-1 to TRBJ2-1; no definite D call. Germline lookup yields CDR1 MNHNS and CDR2 SASEGT. This CDR3 is built from 11 residues. V lost 10 bases, J lost 6 bases, and 10 bases lay in between. The CDR3 DNA sequence: TGTGCCATCCTGATGGTCAATGAGCAGTTCTTC. This sequence encodes CAILMVNEQFF.

The rearrangement links TRBV4-1 to TRBJ1-2, with a tentative D call TRBD1 (5 bases). V lost 0 bases and J lost 1, with 15 bases in between. CDR1 is MGHRA, CDR2 YSYEKL, per germline. This CDR3 has 17 amino acids. The CDR3 DNA reads as TGCGCCAGCAGCCAAGACATCAGACCGGGGGATAACTATGGCTACACCTTC. As protein: CASSQDIRPGDNYGYTF.

A few counts support this clone. The chain carries TRBV7-9 and TRBJ2-7, with D tentatively TRBD1 or TRBD2 (5 bases each). Germline lookup yields CDR1 SEHNR and CDR2 FQNEAQ (reference sequence). V was clipped by 4 bases and J by 7 bases, with 20 bases between them. The CDR3 extends over 15 amino acids. The CDR3 DNA is TGTGCCAGCAGCTCTTCCGGGACCTCCCCCGGGGAGCAGTACTTC. Residues: CASSSSGTSPGEQYF.

This chain joins TRBV13 and TRBJ2-7; no clear D. CDR1 is PRHDT and CDR2 is FYEKMQ in the germline V gene (reference sequence). The CDR3 runs 13 residues. Trimming took off 5 bases at V and 0 bases at J, with 8 bases between the two ends. The CDR3 reads CASSPPGSYEQYF. The CDR3, as DNA: TGTGCCAGCAGCCCCCCGGGCTCCTACGAGCAGTACTTC.

This clone showed up just once. This chain connects TRBV9 to TRBJ2-5; 7 bases map to TRBD1. J gave up 4 bases and V 3 bases, and 3 bases lay outside the gene matches. This CDR3 comprises 13 residues. The germline gives CDR1 SGDLS, CDR2 YYNGEE. Here the CDR3 reads CASSAWTGETQYF. The CDR3 DNA is TGTGCCAGCAGCGCCTGGACAGGAGAGACCCAGTACTTC. Looking up the rest from reference TRBV9 and TRBJ2-5 gives the full variable domain: DSGVTQTPKHLITATGQRVTLRCSPRSGDLSVYWYQQSLDQGLQFLIQYYNGEERAKGNILERFSAQQFPDLHSELNLSSLELGDSALYFCASSAWTGETQYFGPGTRLLVL.

The chain is built from TRBV27 and TRBJ2-7, with D unclear. Germline V gene lookup returns CDR1 MNHEY and CDR2 SMNVEV (reference sequence). V was trimmed by 4 bases and J by 5 bases, leaving 3 bases between them. CDR3 size: 10 residues. CDR3 bases: TGTGCCAGCAGTTCAAACGAGCAGTACTTC. As protein: CASSSNEQYF.

This clone was detected a few times. The chain joins TRBV7-9 to TRBJ1-2; tentative D call: TRBD1 (5 bases). The CDR3 runs to 12 residues. Germline V gene data show CDR1 as SEHNR and CDR2 as FQNEAQ (reference sequence). The ends were cut back, 1 base at V and 6 bases at J, with 6 bases in the middle. This CDR3 reads CASSLGQNGYTF. The CDR3 coding sequence is TGTGCCAGCAGCTTAGGACAGAATGGCTACACCTTC.

This chain connects TRBV30 to TRBJ1-2; D not resolved. In germline, CDR1 is GTSNPN, CDR2 SVGIG (reference sequence). This CDR3 comprises 11 residues. V lost 0 bases and J lost 7, with 6 bases in between. The CDR3 loop is CAWSVSSGYTF. DNA of the CDR3: TGTGCCTGGAGTGTCAGTAGTGGCTACACCTTC.

The chain employs TRBV5-6 and TRBJ1-2; no definite D call. V lost 3 bases to trimming and J lost 3 bases, with 9 bases between them. This CDR3 is built from 13 residues. From germline, CDR1 is SGHDT and CDR2 YYEEEE. The CDR3 loop is CASSYYIDYGYTF. DNA of the CDR3: TGTGCCAGCAGCTATTACATTGACTATGGCTACACCTTC.

The chain joins TRBV13 to TRBJ2-1; D is possibly TRBD2 (6 bases). V was clipped by 1 base and J by 4 bases, with 11 bases between them. Germline-derived CDR1 and CDR2 are PRHDT and FYEKMQ (reference sequence). The CDR3 has 15 amino acids. The CDR3 nucleotides are TGTGCCAGCAGCTTAGCCCAGCGGGTATACAATGAGCAGTTCTTC. Amino acid sequence: CASSLAQRVYNEQFF.

V usage is TRBV19 and J usage is TRBJ2-7; D might be TRBD2 (5 bases). Germline CDR1 and CDR2: LNHDA and SQIVND (reference sequence). The CDR3 is 17 amino acids. Trimming took 2 bases from V and 7 from J, leaving 24 bases between them. The CDR3 DNA reads as TGTGCCAGTAGTATATCGGGGTTCTCGACGCGACCTAGGGAGCAGTACTTC. Amino acids: CASSISGFSTRPREQYF.

The chain is built from TRBV9 and TRBJ1-2; D gene ambiguous. Trimming stripped 4 bases from V and 7 bases from J, with 11 bases between. The germline V gene encodes CDR1 SGDLS and CDR2 YYNGEE. The CDR3 totals 12 residues. The CDR3 bases are TGTGCCAGCAGCAGAGGTTCGGGTGGCTACACCTTC. This codes for CASSRGSGGYTF.

This clone was observed a few times. The CDR3 here is CASSWTGEDGYTF. In DNA, the CDR3 is TGCGCCAGCAGCTGGACAGGGGAGGATGGCTACACCTTC. This chain links TRBV5-1 with TRBJ1-2; TRBD1 agrees at 9 bases. After removal of 3 bases from V and 6 bases from J, the junction contained 3 bases not matched to a gene. The CDR3 covers 13 residues. From germline, CDR1 is SGHRS and CDR2 YFSETQ.